This T cell receptor (beta chain) was profiled in a study of T cell responses to AZD1222 COVID-19 vaccine (dated by TCRdb to about 2021). Background for the entire study: Because spike-specific TCR depth and breadth did not differ between the two schedules, AZD1222 recipients who got a second dose at roughly 4 weeks were pooled with those who got a second dose at roughly 12 weeks. A total of about 230 trial participants underwent TCR sequencing, of whom 207 received two doses of AZD1222 and some 26 received two doses of the MenACWY control vaccine. Trial participants were enrolled into age subgroups of 18-55, 56-69 and 70-plus years, which contained approximately 150, 28 and 58 TCR-sequenced participants, respectively. What the research found in general, with its limitations: Vaccine-associated CD4 TCRs spanned the whole spike protein, with dominant responses in regions 160-218 and 743-854. Most participants were white British and females outnumbered males, and the authors suggested that clonal diversity may have been underestimated. A significant rise in spike-specific TCR breadth and depth was observed after two AZD1222 doses relative to day 0 and relative to MenACWY recipients. Only a handful of AZD1222 recipients were SARS-CoV-2 seropositive at baseline, limiting conclusions about previously exposed vaccinees. In the small 56-69-year group, the increase in depth fell short of significance, most likely because of low power. Because no day 14 peak-response samples were available, repertoires were characterized only after the peak T cell response. Epitopes outside the regions mutated in the B.1.351 and B.1.1.7 variants were reportedly recognized by nearly half of the unique spike-specific TCRs.

The CDR3 regions of human TCRbeta chains were analyzed by immunosequencing. For the original study's pipeline: Repertoire TCRs were matched against a reference library of SARS-CoV-2-specific TCRs generated with the MIRA antigen-specificity platform. Breadth was defined as the fraction of unique TCRs that were SARS-CoV-2-associated, and depth was defined as the fraction of total T cells that were SARS-CoV-2-associated. Using the MIRA data, every spike-specific TCR was mapped to the spike region that the TCR reacted to and assigned to either a CD4 or a CD8 class. Log10-transformed breadth and depth values were compared by one-way ANOVA with Sidak's multiple comparisons tests. The table comes from immuneACCESS by way of TCRdb, which keeps in-frame sequences with V and J called. Part of the clones is missing from these tables; in studies checked, under half for an unresolved V gene and the rest for unknown reasons. Clone size and the V and J calls come from that table; the DNA yielded D and trimming. Counted in this sample were about 100,000 clones; 88% of them appeared once. The ten largest clones capture about 2.9% of the sample.

The count of this clone is one. Its binding antigen is unknown. No much larger clonotype is one base removed from it; base qualities were not supplied. V loses 4 bases at its end and J loses 10 bases; junction bases beyond the gene matches: 10. From cysteine to phenylalanine, the CDR3 is 16 amino acids long. CDR3 DNA is the only sequence kept; it has 48 bases, read in frame from the first base. The germline V gene gives CDR1 as MGHDK and CDR2 as SYGVNS. In the paper's terms, the time point label means: baseline before first vaccination. The vaccinee samples were drawn from two UK trials, COV001 and COV002, one of which was a single-blind randomized controlled phase 2/3 trial testing AZD1222 (ChAdOx1 nCoV-19) in healthy adults. For TCRbeta chain sequencing, PBMC samples were collected from trial participants at day 0 and at day 28 after the second dose.

The rearrangement combines TRBV25-1 with TRBJ2-1; 13 middle bases align to TRBD2. The TCR comes from an adult in good health. The sample consisted of peripheral blood, taken on day 0 of AZD1222 vaccination. CDR3 sequence: CASSVNGLAGAGEQFF. The DNA is as follows: TGTGCCAGCAGTGTGAACGGACTAGCGGGAGCAGGGGAGCAGTTCTTC.